The 10 T cell receptor beta chains below come from one sample, sequenced in a study of blood T cell repertoires in COVID-19 (dated by TCRdb to about 2020). Libraries were made using the immunoSEQ multiplex PCR assay. Drawn from immuneACCESS, this table holds only the in-frame rearrangements with V and J called that TCRdb kept. Clones are partly lost; checked studies trace under half to an unresolved V gene and leave the rest unexplained. In this sample the table shows approximately 82,000 clones, around 84% of which occur a single time. The ten largest account for under 45% of the sample. The sample comprised peripheral blood. These receptors all stem from a woman in her seventies with acute or convalescent COVID-19.

The chain uses TRBV27 and TRBJ2-1, with a tentative D call TRBD1 (7 bases). V was trimmed by 0 bases and J by 0 bases, leaving 18 bases between them. Germline-derived CDR1 and CDR2 are MNHEY and SMNVEV (reference sequence). This CDR3 comprises 19 residues. The CDR3 is CASSLSAGGYPGSYNEQFF. CDR3 nucleotides: TGTGCCAGCAGTTTATCGGCAGGGGGGTACCCTGGCTCCTACAATGAGCAGTTCTTC.

V is TRBV20-1 and J is TRBJ1-4, with a tentative D call TRBD1 (5 bases). CDR1 and CDR2 (germline): DFQATT, SNEGSKA (reference sequence). The CDR3 contains 13 residues. V gave up 3 bases and J gave up 11 bases, with 16 bases separating them. Here the CDR3 reads CSASGDSLPKLFF. The CDR3 DNA is TGCAGTGCTAGTGGCGACAGTCTACCCAAACTGTTTTTT.

This clone has a handful of counts. The chain joins TRBV2 to TRBJ1-2; D might be TRBD1 (5 bases). There are 15 residues in the CDR3. With 4 bases removed from V and 3 bases from J, the gap between germline ends came to 15 bases. The germline V gene encodes CDR1 SNHLY and CDR2 FYNNEI. The CDR3 loop is CASSVGQGGDYGYTF. CDR3 DNA: TGTGCCAGCAGTGTTGGGCAGGGAGGGGACTATGGCTACACCTTC.

Only one count was recorded for this clone. The CDR3 DNA is TGCAGCGTTGTTAGCGGGAGCTCCTACGAGCAGTACTTC. It is translated as CSVVSGSSYEQYF. The rearrangement joins TRBV29-1 to TRBJ2-7; TRBD2 agrees at 9 bases. The junction had 1 base not matched to a gene; V was cut back by 4 bases and J by 0 bases. Germline assignment: CDR1 SQVTM and CDR2 ANQGSEA. CDR3 size: 13 residues.

This chain links TRBV13 with TRBJ2-7, with TRBD2 matching 14 bases. The CDR3 is 16 residues long. Germline V gene lookup returns CDR1 PRHDT and CDR2 FYEKMQ (reference sequence). V dropped 5 bases and J dropped 8; count of bases not matched to a gene: 11. The CDR3 reads CASSEKGTSGSYKQYF. CDR3 bases: TGTGCCAGCAGCGAAAAAGGGACTAGCGGGAGCTATAAGCAGTACTTC.

This clone turned up a few times. This sequence joins TRBV2 and TRBJ1-2, with 8 bases identical to TRBD1. This CDR3 is built from 14 residues. V shed 4 bases and J 5 bases; nucleotides not matched to a gene: 6. Germline V gives CDR1 SNHLY, CDR2 FYNNEI. CDR3 loop: CASSAMDRVYGYTF. In nucleotides, the CDR3 is TGTGCCAGCAGTGCTATGGACAGGGTGTATGGCTACACCTTC.

This chain connects TRBV10-2 to TRBJ1-1; 10 bases agree with TRBD1. The CDR3 covers 13 residues. V shed 6 bases, J shed 9 bases, and the junction held 7 bases outside the gene matches. Germline V gives CDR1 WSHSY, CDR2 SAAADI. The DNA of the CDR3 is TGCGCCAGCAGAGATCCGGGACAGGGGAAAGCTTTCTTT. This translates into CASRDPGQGKAFF.

The chain employs TRBV7-9 and TRBJ2-3; D is undetermined. V was cut by 2 bases and J by 4 bases, with 10 bases left in between. This CDR3 is 14 amino acids long. Germline V lookup: CDR1 SEHNR, CDR2 FQNEAQ (reference sequence). DNA of the CDR3: TGTGCCAGCAGCTTAAGAGGTTGGGCAGATACGCAGTATTTT. Translated: CASSLRGWADTQYF.

In its sample, this clone was seen a few times. The rearrangement uses TRBV14 and TRBJ1-1, with D hard to call. The germline V and J ends were trimmed by 4 bases and 7 bases, with 13 bases remaining between them. Looked up from germline, CDR1 is SGHDN and CDR2 is FVKESK. This CDR3 spans 13 amino acids. CDR3 sequence: CASSLLGLGEAFF. The DNA for the CDR3 is TGTGCCAGCAGCCTGTTGGGCTTGGGTGAAGCTTTCTTT.

The chain employs TRBV18 and TRBJ1-6; D not resolved. Between the trimmed V and J ends, which lost 4 bases and 7 bases, there was a span of 11 bases. The CDR3 is 14 residues long. CDR1 is KGHSH and CDR2 is LQKENI in the germline V gene. The CDR3 coding sequence is TGTGCCAGCTCACTCAATGCGAGGAATTCACCCCTCCACTTT. Protein: CASSLNARNSPLHF.